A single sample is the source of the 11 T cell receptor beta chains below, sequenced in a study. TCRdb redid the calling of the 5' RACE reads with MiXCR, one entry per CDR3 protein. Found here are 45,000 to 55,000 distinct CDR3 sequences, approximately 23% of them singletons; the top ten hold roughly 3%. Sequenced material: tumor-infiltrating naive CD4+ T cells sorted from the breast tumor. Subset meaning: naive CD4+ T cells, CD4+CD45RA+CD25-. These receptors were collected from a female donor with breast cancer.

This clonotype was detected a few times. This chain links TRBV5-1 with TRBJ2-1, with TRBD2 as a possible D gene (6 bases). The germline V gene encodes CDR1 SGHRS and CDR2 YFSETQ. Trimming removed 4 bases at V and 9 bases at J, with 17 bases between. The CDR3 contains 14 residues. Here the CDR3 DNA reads TGCGCCAGCAGCCAACTACTAGCCTGGGGTGAGCAGTTCTTC. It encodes CASSQLLAWGEQFF.

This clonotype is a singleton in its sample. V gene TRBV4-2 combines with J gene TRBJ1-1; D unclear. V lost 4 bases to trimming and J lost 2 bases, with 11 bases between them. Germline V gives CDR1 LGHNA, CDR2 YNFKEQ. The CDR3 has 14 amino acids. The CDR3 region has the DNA TGTGCCAGCAGCCCTCGACGGGGTAACACTGAAGCTTTCTTT. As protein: CASSPRRGNTEAFF.

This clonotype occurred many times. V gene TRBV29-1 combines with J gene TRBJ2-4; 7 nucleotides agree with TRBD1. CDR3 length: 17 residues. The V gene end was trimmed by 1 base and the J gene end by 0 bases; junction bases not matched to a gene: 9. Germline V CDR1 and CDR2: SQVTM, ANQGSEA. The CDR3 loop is CSVEAYRGLLAKNIQYF. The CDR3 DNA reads TGCAGCGTTGAAGCATACAGGGGCTTACTAGCCAAAAACATTCAGTACTTC.

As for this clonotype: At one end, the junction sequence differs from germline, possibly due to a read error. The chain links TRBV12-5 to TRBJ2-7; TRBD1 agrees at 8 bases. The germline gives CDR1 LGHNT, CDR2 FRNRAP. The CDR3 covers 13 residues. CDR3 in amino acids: CASVAGTGYKQYF. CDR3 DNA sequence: TGTGCTAGTGTTGCCGGGACAGGCTACAAGCAGTACTTC.

The CDR3 reads CASSHSPGAHTDTQYF. CDR3 nucleotides: TGTGCCAGCAGCCATTCCCCGGGGGCCCACACAGATACGCAGTATTTT. The chain joins TRBV7-2 to TRBJ2-3; the D call may be TRBD1 or TRBD2 (6 bases each). CDR1 is SGHTA and CDR2 is FQGNSA in the germline V gene. The CDR3 is 16 residues long. With 5 bases removed from V and 2 bases from J, the gap between germline ends came to 17 bases.

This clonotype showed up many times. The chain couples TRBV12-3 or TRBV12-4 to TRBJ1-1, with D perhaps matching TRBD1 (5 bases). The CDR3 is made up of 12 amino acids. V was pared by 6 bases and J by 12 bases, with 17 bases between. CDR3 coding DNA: TGTGCCAGCAGAGTGTCCCCGGGGGGGACTTTCTTT. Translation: CASRVSPGGTFF.

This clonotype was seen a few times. CDR3 nucleotide sequence: TGTGCCAGCAGCTCCCTCTCAGGAAACGAGCAGTACTTC. This codes for CASSSLSGNEQYF. The chain employs TRBV7-6 and TRBJ2-7; D call uncertain. CDR3 size: 13 residues. V shed 4 bases and J shed 5 bases, with 12 bases lying between them. Per the germline V gene, CDR1 is SGHVS and CDR2 is FNYEAQ. The full variable domain, rest sourced from reference TRBV7-6 and TRBJ2-7, is GAGVSQSPRYKVTKRGQDVALRCDPISGHVSLYWYRQALGQGPEFLTYFNYEAQQDKSGLPNDRFSAERPEGSISTLTIQRTEQRDSAMYRCASSSLSGNEQYFGPGTRLTVT.

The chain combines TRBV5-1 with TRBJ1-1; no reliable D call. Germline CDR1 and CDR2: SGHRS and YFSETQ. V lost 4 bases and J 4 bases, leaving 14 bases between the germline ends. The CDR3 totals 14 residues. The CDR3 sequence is CASSGSGIPTEAFF. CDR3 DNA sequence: TGCGCCAGCAGCGGGAGCGGGATCCCCACTGAAGCTTTCTTT. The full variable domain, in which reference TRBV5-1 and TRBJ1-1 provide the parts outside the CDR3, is KAGVTQTPRYLIKTRGQQVTLSCSPISGHRSVSWYQQTPGQGLQFLFEYFSETQRNKGNFPGRFSGRQFSNSRSEMNVSTLELGDSALYLCASSGSGIPTEAFFGQGTRLTVV.

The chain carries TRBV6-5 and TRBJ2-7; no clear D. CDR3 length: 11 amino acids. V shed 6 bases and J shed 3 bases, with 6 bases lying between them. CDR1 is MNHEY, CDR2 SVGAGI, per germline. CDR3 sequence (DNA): TGTGCCAGCAGCCGGAACTACGAGCAGTACTTC. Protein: CASSRNYEQYF.

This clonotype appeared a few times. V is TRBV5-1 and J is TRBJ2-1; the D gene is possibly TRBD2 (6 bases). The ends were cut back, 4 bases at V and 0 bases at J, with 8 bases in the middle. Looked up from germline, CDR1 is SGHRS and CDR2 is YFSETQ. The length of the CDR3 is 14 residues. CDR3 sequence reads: CASSRSGSYNEQFF. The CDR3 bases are TGCGCCAGCAGCCGTAGCGGCTCCTACAATGAGCAGTTCTTC.

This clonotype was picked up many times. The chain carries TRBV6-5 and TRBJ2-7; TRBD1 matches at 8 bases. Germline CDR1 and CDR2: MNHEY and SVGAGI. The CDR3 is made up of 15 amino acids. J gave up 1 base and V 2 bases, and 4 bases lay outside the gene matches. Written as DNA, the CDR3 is TGTGCCAGCAGTTACCAGGGGGCTGCGTCCTACGAGCAGTACTTC. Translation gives CASSYQGAASYEQYF.